The rows below give T cell receptor beta chains drawn from one sample of a study of T cell responses to AZD1222 COVID-19 vaccine. Sequencing was performed with immunoSEQ multiplex PCR; in TCRdb, only in-frame clones are kept and a portion is missing. The repertoire holds about 150,000 clones, less than 95% seen once, with about 7.5% in the top ten. The input for sequencing was peripheral blood, taken 28 days after the second dose of the MenACWY control vaccine. These receptors were taken from an adult who received the MenACWY meningococcal vaccine as a control. Both conserved end residues are part of each CDR3. A D gene is named only where the DNA matches it firmly. A row's size may be missing; if present it is once, few, many or a size class.

abundance,v_gene,j_gene,d_gene,CDR3nt,CDR3aa
.,TRBV19,TRBJ2-3,.,TGTGCCAGTAGTGGGCAGACCACAGATACGCAGTATTTT,CASSGQTTDTQYF
.,TRBV7-9,TRBJ1-4,.,TGTGCCAGCAGCTTATTCGACAGTTTCGAGGAAAAACTGTTTTTT,CASSLFDSFEEKLFF
.,TRBV28,TRBJ1-4,.,TGTGCCAGCAGACCCGGACCCGGCGACGATGGAAAACTGTTTTTT,CASRPGPGDDGKLFF
.,TRBV3-1/TRBV3-2,TRBJ1-5,.,TGTGCCAGCAGCCAAGGCGGACTAGGCAATCAGCCCCAGCATTTT,CASSQGGLGNQPQHF
.,TRBV2,TRBJ2-2,.,TGTGCCAGCAGTGTCGGGACAACGAACACCGGGGAGCTGTTTTTT,CASSVGTTNTGELFF
.,TRBV3-1/TRBV3-2,TRBJ1-4,.,TGTGCCAGCAGCCAAGATTTCGGGGGCGCGGGTGAAAAACTGTTTTTT,CASSQDFGGAGEKLFF
.,TRBV5-8,TRBJ2-6,TRBD2,TGTGCCAGCAGCTTGGAGGTGACTAGCGGGAGGGGTGGGGCCAACGTCCTGACTTTC,CASSLEVTSGRGGANVLTF
once,TRBV7-2,TRBJ1-2,TRBD1,TGTGCCAGCAGCTTAGGGGGACAGCCCTATGGCTACACCTTC,CASSLGGQPYGYTF
once,TRBV30,TRBJ2-7,.,TGTGCCTGGATCGGCTCGGGGCTGGGAGAGCAGTACTTC,CAWIGSGLGEQYF
.,TRBV5-1,TRBJ1-5,TRBD1,TGCGCCAGCAGCTGGACAGGGGATGACAATCAGCCCCAGCATTTT,CASSWTGDDNQPQHF
.,TRBV11-3,TRBJ2-4,.,TGTGCCAGCAGCTTAGACAGGACTGAAATCCAACTAGCCAAAAACATTCAGTACTTC,CASSLDRTEIQLAKNIQYF
.,TRBV9,TRBJ2-2,.,TGTGCCAGCAGCGTAGGGATCGGGGAGCTGTTTTTT,CASSVGIGELFF
.,TRBV28,TRBJ1-6,.,TGTGCCAGCAATCTGTGGATAGGGGATAATTCACCCCTCCACTTT,CASNLWIGDNSPLHF
.,TRBV27,TRBJ2-5,.,TGTGCCAGCAGTCCCACCGGGGGTCGGGAGACCCAGTACTTC,CASSPTGGRETQYF
.,TRBV4-3,TRBJ2-1,TRBD1,TGCGCCAGCAGCCCCCTGATGACAGGGTGGGAGAAAGAGCAGTTCTTC,CASSPLMTGWEKEQFF
.,TRBV6-5,TRBJ1-1,TRBD1,TGTGCCAGCAGTCGGGACAGGCTTAACACTGAAGCTTTCTTT,CASSRDRLNTEAFF
.,TRBV25-1,TRBJ1-2,.,TGTGCCAGCAGTGGTGAATCCACAGGCTACACCTTC,CASSGESTGYTF
.,TRBV7-2,TRBJ2-5,.,TGTGCCAGCAGCGCCTCTATCGTAGAGACCCAGTACTTC,CASSASIVETQYF
.,TRBV29-1,TRBJ2-2,.,TGCAGCGTTGATTCCGGATACACCGGGGAGCTGTTTTTT,CSVDSGYTGELFF
.,TRBV11-1,TRBJ2-2,TRBD2,TGTGCCAGCAGCTTTATAGCGGGGAACACCGGGGAGCTGTTTTTT,CASSFIAGNTGELFF
.,TRBV28,TRBJ1-1,TRBD1,TGTGCCAGCAGTATGACAGGGAAGAACACTGAAGCTTTCTTT,CASSMTGKNTEAFF
.,TRBV29-1,TRBJ2-5,.,TGCAGCGTTGATAACCTTGGGGAGACCCAGTACTTC,CSVDNLGETQYF
few,TRBV4-1,TRBJ1-2,.,TGCGCCAGCAGCCATGCCGAGGGGGGAAACTATGGCTACACCTTC,CASSHAEGGNYGYTF
few,TRBV18,TRBJ1-1,.,TGTGCCAGCTCACCACGGGGCACGAGGAACACTGAAGCTTTCTTT,CASSPRGTRNTEAFF
.,TRBV5-5,TRBJ1-1,.,TGTGCCAGCAGCTTTTTTCGGGGCACTGAAGCTTTCTTT,CASSFFRGTEAFF
.,TRBV4-1,TRBJ1-4,.,TGCGCCAGCAGCCAAGAGAGGGCCTCGGGCAAAAAACTGTTTTTT,CASSQERASGKKLFF
.,TRBV7-9,TRBJ2-7,TRBD1,TGTGCCAGCAGTGAGGGGACAGTAGCCTACGAGCAGTACTTC,CASSEGTVAYEQYF
.,TRBV28,TRBJ1-5,TRBD1,TGTGCCAGCAGACCGACCCCAGGGGGCGCGGTATTTGATCGCAATCAGCCCCAGCATTTT,CASRPTPGGAVFDRNQPQHF
.,TRBV12-3/TRBV12-4,TRBJ1-1,.,TGTGCCAGCAGTTTACGGGGTGGGACTTTCTTT,CASSLRGGTFF
few,TRBV9,TRBJ1-4,.,TGTGCCAGCTCCCCAGACGTCTCCTTTAATGAAAAACTGTTTTTT,CASSPDVSFNEKLFF
.,TRBV11-2,TRBJ2-3,TRBD2,TGTGCCAGCAGCCCTAGAGCGGGAGGGCCATCGGATACGCAGTATTTT,CASSPRAGGPSDTQYF
.,TRBV4-3,TRBJ1-1,.,TGCGCCAGCAGCTCCAGGGTCGGCACTGAAGCTTTCTTT,CASSSRVGTEAFF
few,TRBV2,TRBJ2-1,TRBD2,TGTGCCACATCCACCGGGGCGGGGGGCATTGTGCAGTTCTTC,CATSTGAGGIVQFF
.,TRBV6-5,TRBJ1-6,.,TGTGCCAGCAGTAGCAGGGAGATGGATTCACCCCTCCACTTT,CASSSREMDSPLHF
.,TRBV19,TRBJ1-1,.,TGTGCCAGTAGTATGCTTGTAGGGGGATTCACTGAAGCTTTCTTT,CASSMLVGGFTEAFF
.,TRBV27,TRBJ2-7,TRBD2,TGTGCCAGCAGAGGACTAGCGGGGGGAGACTACGAGCAGTACTTC,CASRGLAGGDYEQYF
.,TRBV7-2,TRBJ2-2,.,TGTGCCAGCAGCCCGGGGGTGGGCGCCGGGGAGCTGTTTTTT,CASSPGVGAGELFF
.,TRBV24-1,TRBJ2-2,.,TGTGCCACCAGTGATTTGCAGTTCGGCGGGGAGCTGTTTTTT,CATSDLQFGGELFF
.,TRBV4-3,TRBJ2-4,TRBD2,TGCGCCAGCAGCCAAGTAGCGGGAGGTACCAAAAACATTCAGTACTTC,CASSQVAGGTKNIQYF
.,TRBV20-1,TRBJ1-2,TRBD1,TGCAGTGCTAGTACCGGGACAGGGGACTATGGCTACACCTTC,CSASTGTGDYGYTF
once,TRBV12-3/TRBV12-4,TRBJ2-7,TRBD2,TGTGCCAGCAGGCTAGCGGGAGCCCACGAGCAGTACTTC,CASRLAGAHEQYF
.,TRBV30,TRBJ1-3,.,TGTGCCTGGAGAACCCAAGGGGCATCTGGAAACACCATATATTTT,CAWRTQGASGNTIYF
.,TRBV5-8,TRBJ1-4,.,TGTGCCAGCAGCTACGGTAGACAGTCGACTAATGAAAAACTGTTTTTT,CASSYGRQSTNEKLFF
.,TRBV3-1/TRBV3-2,TRBJ1-2,.,TGTGCCAGCAGCCAAGATCGGCAAGGGCTAGATGGCTACACCTTC,CASSQDRQGLDGYTF
.,TRBV29-1,TRBJ2-7,TRBD2,TGCAGCGTTGTACGAGACGGGAGGGCCCACGAGCAGTACTTC,CSVVRDGRAHEQYF
.,TRBV29-1,TRBJ2-3,.,TGCAGCGTTGATCTCGAAGGGGATACGCAGTATTTT,CSVDLEGDTQYF
few,TRBV28,TRBJ2-7,.,TGTGCCAGCAGGACAGGATCCTACGAGCAGTACTTC,CASRTGSYEQYF
.,TRBV6-2/TRBV6-3,TRBJ2-3,.,TGTGCCAGCAGTAGCCGGGACACCCCAAGCACAGATACGCAGTATTTT,CASSSRDTPSTDTQYF
.,TRBV27,TRBJ2-7,.,TGTGCCAGCAGTTCCCCAGGGTTGGGTATCGACGAGCAGTACTTC,CASSSPGLGIDEQYF
.,TRBV10-2,TRBJ1-5,.,TGCGCCAGTTCAGGCGGCAGTGTTAATCAGCCCCAGCATTTT,CASSGGSVNQPQHF
.,TRBV4-3,TRBJ2-3,TRBD1,TGCGCCAGCAGCCTCGGACGGACAGGGAGGACAGATACGCAGTATTTT,CASSLGRTGRTDTQYF
.,TRBV19,TRBJ1-1,TRBD1,TGTGCCAGTAGTTTAACAGGGGGGGGCACTGAAGCTTTCTTT,CASSLTGGGTEAFF
.,TRBV2,TRBJ1-1,TRBD1,TGTGCCAGCAGACCTTACAGGGGTGCATCCACTGAAGCTTTCTTT,CASRPYRGASTEAFF
once,TRBV12-3/TRBV12-4,TRBJ1-2,.,TGTGCCAGCAGTTTACGAGGGGATGGCTACACCTTC,CASSLRGDGYTF
.,TRBV9,TRBJ1-5,.,TGTGCCAGCAGCGTAGCCCCAGGGATAGGTCAGCCCCAGCATTTT,CASSVAPGIGQPQHF
.,TRBV19,TRBJ2-7,.,TGTGCCAGTAGTATAGAAGCAACAGGGACCTACGAGCAGTACTTC,CASSIEATGTYEQYF
.,TRBV5-1,TRBJ1-1,.,TGCGCCAGCAGCTTGGCCGGGCAGGTCGCTGAAGCTTTCTTT,CASSLAGQVAEAFF
.,TRBV6-2/TRBV6-3,TRBJ2-7,.,TGTGCCAGCAGTTACTCGATGAGGGAGCAGTACTTC,CASSYSMREQYF
.,TRBV18,TRBJ2-7,.,TGTGCCAGCTCAAGGGGTGGGGAATACGAGCAGTACTTC,CASSRGGEYEQYF